This T cell receptor beta chain was sequenced during a study of T cell changes during pregnancy in multiple sclerosis. Repertoires were generated with immunoSEQ multiplex PCR, while TCRdb's copy carries only in-frame clones and drops some. The profile shows about 68,000 clones, roughly nine tenths of them singletons. Trimming took 3 bases from V and 4 from J, leaving 16 bases between them. The germline CDR1 and CDR2 sequences are LNHDA and SQIVND (reference sequence). The CDR3 has 15 amino acids. Sample: peripheral blood, taken in the second trimester of pregnancy. The chain carries TRBV19 and TRBJ2-7, with a weak D call TRBD2 (6 bases). The clonotype originates from a female donor with multiple sclerosis, enrolled in a pregnancy study. CDR3 sequence: CASSMRPSALYEQYF. In DNA form, the CDR3 reads TGTGCCAGTAGTATGAGACCTAGCGCCCTTTACGAGCAGTACTTC.